The 8 T cell receptor beta chains below come from one sample, sequenced in a study of T-cell memory formation after mild COVID-19. TCRdb used MiXCR to reprocess the 5' RACE reads, holding one entry per CDR3 protein. The sample has 400,000 or so distinct CDR3 sequences; about 21% are singletons. The sequencing input was PBMCs or a T cell subset sorted from them (not recorded which). Receptors originate from an adult woman who had mild COVID-19 (a few samples of this study predate the infection). Cell type and time point are not known.

In its sample, this clonotype was seen once. The CDR3 reads CASSSAVVVRTDTQYF. The CDR3 nucleotides read TGTGCCAGCAGTTCTGCCGTTGTTGTCCGCACAGATACGCAGTATTTT. This sequence joins TRBV27 and TRBJ2-3; D not certain. This CDR3 is built from 16 residues. Germline CDR1 reads MNHEY; CDR2 reads SMNVEV (reference sequence). Trimming removed 4 bases at V and 1 base at J, with 15 bases between.

This clonotype was recorded a few times. The V gene is TRBV7-6, the J gene TRBJ2-3, with TRBD2 matching 10 bases. Per germline, CDR1 SGHVS and CDR2 FNYEAQ. The CDR3 loop spans 15 amino acids. V gave up 7 bases and J gave up 6 bases; unmatched junction bases: 10. CDR3 protein: CASTGSGGPADTQYF. The CDR3, as DNA: TGTGCCAGCACCGGTAGCGGGGGGCCCGCCGATACGCAGTATTTT.

This clonotype appeared many times. The gene calls are TRBV12-3 or TRBV12-4 and TRBJ2-3, with TRBD2 as a possible D gene (5 bases). The CDR3 sequence is 13 residues long. V was cut by 0 bases and J by 8 bases, with 9 bases left in between. The CDR3 region is CASSLARARTQYF. The CDR3 DNA is TGTGCCAGCAGTTTAGCGCGGGCCCGTACGCAGTATTTT.

This clonotype was recorded a few times. J is TRBJ1-1 and V is TRBV7-8; 8 bases agree with TRBD1. This CDR3 is 17 amino acids long. V shed 4 bases and J 0 bases; nucleotides not matched to a gene: 10. Germline values: CDR1 SGHVS, CDR2 FQNEAQ. The CDR3 DNA reads TGTGCCAGCAGCTCGCGGACAGGGAGTCCCATGAACACTGAAGCTTTCTTT. Translating gives CASSSRTGSPMNTEAFF.

This chain links TRBV7-6 with TRBJ2-7; 11 positions agree with TRBD1. V shed 0 bases, J shed 2 bases, and the junction held 6 bases outside the gene matches. This CDR3 has 17 residues. Germline CDR1 reads SGHVS; CDR2 reads FNYEAQ. The CDR3: CASSLAHAGQGAYEQYF. The CDR3 DNA is TGTGCCAGCAGCTTAGCCCACGCGGGACAGGGGGCCTACGAGCAGTACTTC. Combining the CDR3 with reference TRBV7-6 and TRBJ2-7 gives the whole variable domain GAGVSQSPRYKVTKRGQDVALRCDPISGHVSLYWYRQALGQGPEFLTYFNYEAQQDKSGLPNDRFSAERPEGSISTLTIQRTEQRDSAMYRCASSLAHAGQGAYEQYFGPGTRLTVT.

This clonotype showed up just a few times. This chain uses TRBV5-6 with TRBJ2-1; 7 positions match TRBD2. The CDR3 is 15 amino acids. Germline loops: CDR1 SGHDT, CDR2 YYEEEE. V trimming: 5 bases; J trimming: 5 bases; junction bases outside the gene matches: 10. In DNA, the CDR3 is TGTGCCAGCAGTTACCGGGACTACGGTGACAATGAGCAGTTCTTC. Residues: CASSYRDYGDNEQFF.

The table lists this clonotype with a few counts. The genes are TRBV6-5 and TRBJ2-7, with 8 nucleotides matching TRBD1. This CDR3 has 15 amino acids. V gave up 11 bases and J gave up 1 base; unmatched junction bases: 13. The germline CDR1 and CDR2 sequences are MNHEY and SVGAGI. The CDR3 region is CAAQGQGANSYEQYF. The CDR3 nucleotides read TGTGCCGCCCAAGGGCAGGGGGCAAATTCCTACGAGCAGTACTTC.

Only a few counts were recorded for this clonotype. The J gene is TRBJ1-5, the V gene TRBV12-3 or TRBV12-4; D call uncertain. The CDR3 is made up of 10 amino acids. CDR3 DNA sequence: TGTTGGCAGAACAATCAGCCCCAGCATTTT. It codes for CWQNNQPQHF.